A selection of T cell receptor beta chains follows, all from one sample in a study of blood T cell repertoires in COVID-19. Here immunoSEQ multiplex PCR was the method, and the copy in TCRdb shows in-frame clones only, minus some. The sample comprises over 250,000 clones, about 88% of which are singletons, and under 4.5% rests with the top ten. Sequencing used peripheral blood. These receptors were taken from a man aged 60-69 years who had recovered from COVID-19. The conserved cysteine and the conserved F or W are not part of the CDR3 here. The order of the fields is V gene, CDR3 length, CDR3 protein.

TRBV7-8,11,ASSLDPRGELF
TRBV10-3,12,AISEPKGQGKAF
TRBV7-9,12,ASSLGGSFNEQF
TRBV5-5,12,ASSPISRAETQY
TRBV9,13,ASSVSGGAQETQY
TRBV6-5,12,ASKIKQGAGEQY
TRBV18,12,ASSPTKGGVSSF
TRBV9,16,ASSVAPGVDGSTGGYT
TRBV5-8,13,ASSPPGAGANVLT
TRBV6-5,12,ASSSTAGPDTQY
TRBV19,12,ASSSGGADYGYT
TRBV5-1,14,ASSLPTGGANEKLF
TRBV15,14,ATSRGTSGGGGEQY
TRBV9,14,ASSVAAAGTGEGYT
TRBV2,14,ASSHTSGSSYNEQF
TRBV27,12,ASSFRGQNTEAF
TRBV29-1,12,SVELRGEHYGYT
TRBV19,13,ASSQGQLNTGELF
TRBV6-6,11,ASGRQGNTEAF
TRBV19,13,ASSIRGGRNYGYT
TRBV18,11,ASSPPQNTEAF
TRBV5-1,15,ASSSTGTSGGHDTQY
TRBV9,13,ASSVGQGATYGYT
TRBV18,12,ASAPTGTFYEQY
TRBV6-4,11,ASSDRGHHAQY
TRBV14,12,ASSALSSYNEQF
TRBV12-3/TRBV12-4,11,ASSRTGQDTQY
TRBV10-2,11,ASSFRDTSEAF
TRBV12-3/TRBV12-4,10,ASSPLNTEAF
TRBV5-1,15,ASSLAGGGDGYQGYT
TRBV5-6,12,ASSLVGSNTEAF
TRBV5-1,13,ASSLGTGPNEKLF
TRBV19,15,ASSKTSGGTSTDTQY
TRBV5-5,15,ASSLKGPQGGTDTQY
TRBV19,13,ASSIAGREFQPQH
TRBV10-2,13,ASSVQGAKNQPQH
TRBV6-1,15,ASSESPWTGGYTEAF